A selection of T cell receptor beta chains follows, all from one sample in a study of cytomegalovirus exposure and HLA in healthy donors. Some clones are missing from TCRdb's copy, which holds only in-frame ones; the method was immunoSEQ multiplex PCR. Here the sample spans roughly 150,000 clones, around four fifths being singletons. What was sequenced was PBMCs. The source is a boy between 2 and 10 years old in good health and CMV-seronegative. The CDR3 runs from the conserved cysteine through the conserved F or W. Each record gives: D gene, clone size, V gene, J gene, CDR3 DNA, CDR3 protein. The D gene is left open where the match is weak. Size is omitted from some rows. Given values are once, few, many or a class for expanded clones.

>.|.|TRBV7-2|TRBJ1-1
TGTGCCAGCAGCTTAGTGGTGGGCTATGGAGCTTTCTTT
CASSLVVGYGAFF
>TRBD1|.|TRBV27|TRBJ1-1
TGTGCCAGCAGTTTTTTCCGACAGGGGGCTCGAGCTTTCTTT
CASSFFRQGARAFF
>.|.|TRBV20-1|TRBJ1-1
TGCTCGGGGGGCAACACTGAAGCTTTCTTT
CSGGNTEAFF
>.|.|TRBV29-1|TRBJ2-3
TGCAGCGTTGATGGGTCTGGGGGGACGGATACGCAGTATTTT
CSVDGSGGTDTQYF
>TRBD2|.|TRBV7-2|TRBJ2-5
TGTGCCAGCAGCCTGTCGGGGAGGGGAGAGACCCAGTACTTC
CASSLSGRGETQYF
>TRBD1|.|TRBV5-1|TRBJ2-7
TGCGCCAGCAGCGTTGACCGGGACAGGGTCGGCTACGAGCAGTACTTC
CASSVDRDRVGYEQYF
>TRBD2|.|TRBV13|TRBJ2-1
TGTGCCAGCAGCATAGCGGGGGGGTGGCGTGAGCAGTTCTTC
CASSIAGGWREQFF
>TRBD2|few|TRBV5-1|TRBJ2-1
TGCGCCAGCAGCGACCGAGCGGGGGGGCCCAATGAGCAGTTCTTC
CASSDRAGGPNEQFF
>TRBD2|.|TRBV7-6|TRBJ2-2
TGTGCCAGCAGCTTAGAAGCGGGGGGACACACCGGGGAGCTGTTTTTT
CASSLEAGGHTGELFF
>.|.|TRBV2|TRBJ2-2
TGTGCCAGCAGTGAACCGCCCCAGGGGCTACTCACCGGGGAGCTGTTTTTT
CASSEPPQGLLTGELFF
>.|.|TRBV13|TRBJ2-7
TGTGCCAGCAGCTTCGGGAGTCGCCTGGACTATGTCGATTACGAGCAGTACTTC
CASSFGSRLDYVDYEQYF
>TRBD2|once|TRBV11-2|TRBJ2-2
TGTGCCAGCAGCTCACCGACCGGGACTAGTCCTTCCGGGGAGCTGTTTTTT
CASSSPTGTSPSGELFF
>TRBD1|.|TRBV6-5|TRBJ1-1
TGTGCCAGCAGTCCACAGGGGATTTCCACTGAAGCTTTCTTT
CASSPQGISTEAFF
>TRBD2|.|TRBV11-2|TRBJ2-2
TGTGCCAGCAGCTTAGTAAGGCTAGCGGTTAACACCGGGGAGCTGTTTTTT
CASSLVRLAVNTGELFF
>.|.|TRBV7-9|TRBJ1-1
TGTGCCAGCAGCTTCTCGCCGGGCCTACAGGGTACCTATGAAACTGAAGCTTTCTTT
CASSFSPGLQGTYETEAFF
>.|.|TRBV6-1|TRBJ1-5
TGTGCCAGCAGTGAAGGGAGTGGGGGCTGGCAGCCCCAGCATTTT
CASSEGSGGWQPQHF
>TRBD1|once|TRBV4-3|TRBJ1-6
TGCGCCAGCAGCCACGGGACAGGGGGCGCAGGGAATTCACCCCTCCACTTT
CASSHGTGGAGNSPLHF
>TRBD1|few|TRBV4-2|TRBJ2-7
TGTGCCAGCAGCCAAGCGGGACAGGCCCACGAGCAGTACTTC
CASSQAGQAHEQYF
>.|.|TRBV7-9|TRBJ2-5
TGTGCCAGCAGAACAGCGGAAGAGACCCAGTACTTC
CASRTAEETQYF
>.|.|TRBV27|TRBJ1-1
TGTGCCAGCAGTTTTGGCAGAACCTACACTGAAGCTTTCTTT
CASSFGRTYTEAFF
>TRBD1|few|TRBV30|TRBJ2-6
TGTGCCTGGATGCCGGGACAGGGGACTGGGGCCAACGTCCTGACTTTC
CAWMPGQGTGANVLTF
>TRBD2|.|TRBV30|TRBJ2-2
TGTGCCTGGAGAAGCGGGAGTGGGGTAACCGGGGAGCTGTTTTTT
CAWRSGSGVTGELFF
>.|.|TRBV19|TRBJ2-3
TGTGCCAGTAGTCCCACAGGGACAGATACGCAGTATTTT
CASSPTGTDTQYF